This T cell receptor (beta chain) is from a study of blood T cell repertoires in COVID-19. The germline CDR1 and CDR2 sequences are SGHTA and FQGTGA. The V and J ends lost 4 bases and 6 bases, in that order; junction bases with no gene match: 3. CDR3 length: 14 amino acids. The protocol was immunoSEQ multiplex PCR, while the TCRdb copy is restricted to in-frame clones and leaves out a portion. Altogether more than 60,000 clones are present, around 80% being singletons, with the ten largest covering over 9.5%. The sequence came from a man in his sixties with acute or convalescent COVID-19. J is TRBJ2-7 and V is TRBV7-3; 13 bases agree with TRBD2. The sample taken for sequencing was peripheral blood. Here the CDR3 DNA reads TGTGCCAGCAGCTCCGGACTAGCGGGGGCCGAGCAGTACTTC. Protein sequence: CASSSGLAGAEQYF.